This T cell receptor beta chain was sequenced for a study of cytomegalovirus exposure and HLA in healthy donors. Germline values: CDR1 MNHNS, CDR2 SASEGT. The CDR3 has 15 residues. V lost 7 bases to trimming and J lost 3 bases, with 16 bases between them. As for this clone: Its antigen remains unknown.

General study findings and limits: CMV serostatus was the sole immune exposure data available.

The PCR made use of 60 Vbeta and 13 Jbeta primers. This table comes from immunoSEQ multiplex PCR, and its TCRdb copy is limited to in-frame clones, with some not included. Of about 75,000 clones listed, more than 65% are singletons. This chain uses TRBV6-1 with TRBJ1-5; D is possibly TRBD1 (6 bases). Sequenced: PBMCs. The receptor comes from a man aged 65-85 years in good health and CMV-seropositive. The CDR3 loop reads CASTRWDTFNQPQHF. The CDR3 DNA is TGTGCCAGCACTCGATGGGACACCTTCAATCAGCCCCAGCATTTT.